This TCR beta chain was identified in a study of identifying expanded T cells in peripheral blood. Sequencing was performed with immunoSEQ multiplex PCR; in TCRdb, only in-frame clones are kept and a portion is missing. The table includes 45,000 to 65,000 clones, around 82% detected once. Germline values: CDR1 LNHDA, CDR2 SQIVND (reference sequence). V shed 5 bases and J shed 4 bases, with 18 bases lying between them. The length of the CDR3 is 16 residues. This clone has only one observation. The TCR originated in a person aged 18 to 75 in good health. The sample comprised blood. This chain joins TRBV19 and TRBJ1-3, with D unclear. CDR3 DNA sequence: TGTGCCAGTAGTCTGGGTCATCAAACCTGGGGAAACACCATATATTTT. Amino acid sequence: CASSLGHQTWGNTIYF.